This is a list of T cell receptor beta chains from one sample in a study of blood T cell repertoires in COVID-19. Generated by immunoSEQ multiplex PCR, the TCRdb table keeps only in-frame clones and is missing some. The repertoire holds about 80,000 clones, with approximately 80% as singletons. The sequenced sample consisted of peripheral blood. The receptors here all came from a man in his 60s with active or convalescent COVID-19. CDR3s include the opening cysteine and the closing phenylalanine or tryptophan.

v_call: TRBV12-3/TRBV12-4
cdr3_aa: CASSLSGSDTQYF

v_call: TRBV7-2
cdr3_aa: CASSSLAVSYEQYF

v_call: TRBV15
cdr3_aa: CATSTRRTGTLNQPQHF

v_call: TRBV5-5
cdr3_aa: CASSYGTANTEAFF

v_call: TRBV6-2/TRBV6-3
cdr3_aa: CASSYVSGTEAFF

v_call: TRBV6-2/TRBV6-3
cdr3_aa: CASSPQGWMNTEAFF

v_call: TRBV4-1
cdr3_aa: CASSLGGGAGANVLTF

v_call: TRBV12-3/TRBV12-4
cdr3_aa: CASSPDRAGEQYF

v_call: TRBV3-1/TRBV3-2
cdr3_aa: CASSQGFRNGYF

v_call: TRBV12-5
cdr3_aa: CASGSGTGLNEKLFF